This T cell receptor (beta chain) was retrieved from a study of Graves' ophthalmopathy and Graves' hyperthyroidism. The wider study: Peripheral blood was gathered at first diagnosis, ahead of any treatment whatsoever. Study observations and caveats: The model achieved under 71% sensitivity and 72% to 85% specificity for ophthalmopathy progression. The authors also found most expanded thyroid clonotypes above 0.001 frequency in blood.

Reliance was placed on clinical symptoms, serum thyroxine, TRAb, thyroid ultrasound and orbital computed tomography for diagnosis. On this clonotype itself: No antigen is known for it.

Germline values: CDR1 SGHAT, CDR2 FQNNGV. This CDR3 is built from 13 residues. V was pared by 5 bases and J by 0 bases, with 8 bases between. TCR beta CDR3 regions were amplified from RNA transcripts. Following a first-round RT-PCR that used HTBI primers, a second-round multiplex PCR was carried out. Each CDR3 protein gets one entry after TCRdb re-called the multiplex PCR reads with MiXCR. This repertoire shows over 150,000 distinct CDR3 sequences, roughly 37% found once; its top ten account for about 6%. Sequenced sample: peripheral blood. The TCR was taken from a woman aged 40 to 49 with Graves' ophthalmopathy. The chain carries TRBV11-2 and TRBJ2-7; D is ambiguous. The DNA for the CDR3 is TGTGCCAGCAGCCCCGCCCTCTCCTACGAGCAGTACTTC. Amino acid sequence: CASSPALSYEQYF.